Listed here are 21 T cell receptor beta chains from one sample, sequenced in a study of response to subunit inactivated influenza vaccine. MiXCR, run by TCRdb on the RT-PCR reads, gives a single entry per CDR3 protein. This sample has 710,000 or so distinct CDR3 sequences, with more than 15% found just once. The material sequenced was PBMCs from blood, taken 11 to 12 days after vaccination. These receptors originate from a man over 45 who received an inactivated influenza vaccine.

The chain carries TRBV4-2 and TRBJ2-1; 7 nucleotides align to TRBD1. The trim removed 0 bases at V and 6 bases at J, leaving 2 bases unmatched. Germline assignment: CDR1 LGHNA and CDR2 YNFKEQ. The CDR3 runs to 14 residues. The CDR3 DNA is TGTGCCAGCAGCCAAGATGGGACAGTCAATGAGCAGTTCTTC. Protein sequence: CASSQDGTVNEQFF.

This clonotype was seen many times. The rearrangement uses TRBV12-3 or TRBV12-4 and TRBJ1-5, with 7 bases that match TRBD1. Trimming cost V 3 bases and J 4 bases; bases outside gene matches: 3. The CDR3 spans 14 residues. The CDR3 nucleotides are TGTGCCAGCAGTTTGACGACAGGGAATCAGCCCCAGCATTTT. Translating gives CASSLTTGNQPQHF.

This chain links TRBV6-5 with TRBJ2-3; 9 bases match TRBD1. The trim removed 3 bases at V and 4 bases at J, leaving 2 bases unmatched. Germline assignment: CDR1 MNHEY and CDR2 SVGAGI. The CDR3 contains 14 residues. The CDR3 coding sequence is TGTGCCAGCAGTTATGGACAGGGGTCAGATACGCAGTATTTT. Protein: CASSYGQGSDTQYF.

This clonotype was detected only a few times. The rearrangement links TRBV10-3 to TRBJ2-6; D is possibly TRBD1 (5 bases). Per germline, CDR1 ENHRY and CDR2 SYGVKD. The ends were cut back, 8 bases at V and 0 bases at J, with 17 bases in the middle. CDR3 length equals 17 residues. The CDR3 bases are TGTGCCATCTTCGGCAGGGCGTACACCTCTGGGGCCAACGTCCTGACTTTC. Protein product: CAIFGRAYTSGANVLTF.

The rearrangement joins TRBV10-3 to TRBJ2-5, with D possibly TRBD2 on 5 matching bases. Between the trimmed V and J ends, which lost 4 bases and 9 bases, there was a span of 15 bases. Germline V CDR1 and CDR2: ENHRY, SYGVKD. The CDR3 contains 13 residues. The DNA for the CDR3 is TGTGCCATCAGTGCGGACTCCCCGTTTTCCCAGTACTTC. The encoded protein is CAISADSPFSQYF.

The table lists this clonotype with a few counts. The chain links TRBV5-1 to TRBJ2-1; 9 bases match TRBD2. The CDR3 consists of 14 residues. Germline CDR1 and CDR2: SGHRS and YFSETQ. V shed 6 bases and J 7 bases; nucleotides not matched to a gene: 8. CDR3 nucleotide sequence: TGCGCCAGCATCGGCGGGGGGGCCGGGAATGAGCAGTTCTTC. Protein product: CASIGGGAGNEQFF.

The chain employs TRBV28 and TRBJ2-7; either TRBD1 or TRBD2 may fit D (5 bases each). The germline V gene encodes CDR1 MDHEN and CDR2 SYDVKM. V lost 5 bases and J 6 bases, leaving 23 bases between the germline ends. This CDR3 spans 16 amino acids. CDR3 residues: CASSPGSGTTRVEQYF. CDR3 DNA: TGTGCCAGCAGTCCTGGGTCCGGGACCACCCGGGTCGAGCAGTACTTC.

This clonotype was detected a few times. The V and J genes are TRBV19 and TRBJ1-5, with a tentative D call TRBD1 (5 bases). The germline gives CDR1 LNHDA, CDR2 SQIVND (reference sequence). This CDR3 region has 15 residues. The V end was cut by 3 bases, the J end by 4 bases, with 13 bases between. Here the CDR3 reads CASSIAQAGNQPQHF. The CDR3 nucleotides are TGTGCCAGTAGTATTGCACAGGCCGGTAATCAGCCCCAGCATTTT.

This clonotype occurred a few times. This chain uses TRBV9 with TRBJ1-1; 7 bases match TRBD1. The CDR3 loop spans 16 amino acids. CDR1 SGDLS and CDR2 YYNGEE come from the germline V gene. The junction had 9 bases not matched to a gene; V was cut back by 3 bases and J by 1 base. In DNA form, the CDR3 reads TGTGCCAGCAGCGCGGCAGGGGGTTGGAGGAACACTGAAGCTTTCTTT. Encoded protein: CASSAAGGWRNTEAFF.

The CDR3, as DNA: TGTGCCAGCAGCTTCGGACTAGCGGGAGGGCCTAATGAGCAGTTCTTC. Translation: CASSFGLAGGPNEQFF. The chain employs TRBV7-9 and TRBJ2-1; 15 nucleotides agree with TRBD2. The germline V gene has CDR1 SEHNR and CDR2 FQNEAQ (reference sequence). The CDR3 is made up of 16 amino acids. V lost 3 bases to trimming and J lost 7 bases; unmatched junction nucleotides: 4.

The CDR3 region has the DNA TGTGCCAGCAGTGAACGGGCCGGGACAGGGGGCGCGGATGAGCAGTTCTTC. Amino acids: CASSERAGTGGADEQFF. The chain couples TRBV2 to TRBJ2-1; the match to TRBD1 covers 12 bases. Germline trimming cut 2 bases from V and 8 bases from J; bases unmatched to any gene: 10. The CDR3 covers 17 residues. Germline lookup yields CDR1 SNHLY and CDR2 FYNNEI.

This clonotype was detected only a few times. V gene TRBV7-8 combines with J gene TRBJ2-2, with 7 bases fitting TRBD2. The trim removed 5 bases at V and 4 bases at J, leaving 7 bases unmatched. This CDR3 comprises 15 residues. In germline, CDR1 is SGHVS, CDR2 FQNEAQ. CDR3 sequence reads: CASSPRREGTGELFF. In DNA, the CDR3 is TGTGCCAGCAGCCCCCGCAGGGAGGGCACCGGGGAGCTGTTTTTT. The whole variable domain, filled in from reference TRBV7-8 and TRBJ2-2, reads GAGVSQSPRYKVAKRGQDVALRCDPISGHVSLFWYQQALGQGPEFLTYFQNEAQLDKSGLPSDRFFAERPEGSVSTLKIQRTQQEDSAVYLCASSPRREGTGELFFGEGSRLTVL.

V and J are TRBV4-2 and TRBJ1-1, with unresolved D. V was clipped by 0 bases and J by 3 bases, with 11 bases between them. Per germline, CDR1 LGHNA and CDR2 YNFKEQ. This CDR3 contains 15 residues. Written as DNA, the CDR3 is TGTGCCAGCAGCCAAGATGGGAGGAGTTACACTGAAGCTTTCTTT. As protein: CASSQDGRSYTEAFF.

This rearrangement joins TRBV14 to TRBJ2-5; the D is unclear. This CDR3 has 15 amino acids. V shed 0 bases and J shed 5 bases, with 13 bases lying between them. CDR1 and CDR2 from the germline V gene are SGHDN and FVKESK. CDR3 DNA sequence: TGTGCCAGCAGCCAAGAATTGAAGGAAATTGAGACCCAGTACTTC. Amino acid sequence: CASSQELKEIETQYF.

This clonotype was seen only a few times. The gene calls are TRBV7-2 and TRBJ2-1; 13 nucleotides line up with TRBD2. Germline CDR1 and CDR2: SGHTA and FQGNSA. With 5 bases clipped from V and 10 bases from J, the junction kept 5 bases outside the gene matches. The CDR3 contains 14 residues. Here the CDR3 reads CASSPEGLAGEQFF. The CDR3 region has the DNA TGTGCCAGCAGCCCAGAGGGACTAGCGGGGGAGCAGTTCTTC. Based on the CDR3 plus reference TRBV7-2 and TRBJ2-1, the full variable domain is GAGVSQSPSNKVTEKGKDVELRCDPISGHTALYWYRQSLGQGLEFLIYFQGNSAPDKSGLPSDRFSAERTGGSVSTLTIQRTQQEDSAVYLCASSPEGLAGEQFFGPGTRLTVL.

The rearrangement links TRBV29-1 to TRBJ1-5; D is undetermined. The CDR3 has 13 residues. Germline V gene sequence: CDR1 SQVTM, CDR2 ANQGSEA. Trimming stripped 4 bases from V and 1 base from J, with 8 bases between. The CDR3 DNA is TGCAGCGTTGGGGGAGGAAGCAATCAGCCCCAGCATTTT. Translating it yields CSVGGGSNQPQHF. The full variable domain, its missing parts supplied by reference TRBV29-1 and TRBJ1-5, is SAVISQKPSRDICQRGTSLTIQCQVDSQVTMMFWYRQQPGQSLTLIATANQGSEATYESGFVIDKFPISRPNLTFSTLTVSNMSPEDSSIYLCSVGGGSNQPQHFGDGTRLSIL.

This clonotype was counted a few times. CDR3 bases: TGTGCCACCAGCAGAGAAAGACAGGGGGCATTTAACACCGGGGAGCTGTTTTTT. Its translation is CATSRERQGAFNTGELFF. This rearrangement joins TRBV15 to TRBJ2-2; 10 nucleotides agree with TRBD1. The CDR3 consists of 18 residues. Germline values: CDR1 LNHNV, CDR2 YYDKDF (reference sequence). Germline trimming cut 0 bases from V and 2 bases from J; bases unmatched to any gene: 6. Full variable domain (missing parts from reference TRBV15 and TRBJ2-2): DAMVIQNPRYQVTQFGKPVTLSCSQTLNHNVMYWYQQKSSQAPKLLFHYYDKDFNNEADTPDNFQSRRPNTSFCFLDIRSPGLGDTAMYLCATSRERQGAFNTGELFFGEGSRLTVL.

This clonotype was observed a handful of times. The chain has TRBV11-2 and TRBJ2-1; D perhaps matches TRBD2 (6 bases). V was shortened by 2 bases and J by 0 bases, with 17 bases between the two germline ends. The CDR3 has 18 amino acids. Germline lookup yields CDR1 SGHAT and CDR2 FQNNGV. CDR3 DNA: TGTGCCAGCAGCTTAAAGGGGAGGACAAAGAGCTCCTACAATGAGCAGTTCTTC. Residues: CASSLKGRTKSSYNEQFF.

This clonotype was counted a few times. V usage is TRBV20-1 and J usage is TRBJ1-2; 9 bases are shared with TRBD1. The CDR3 runs 12 residues. V trimming: 8 bases; J trimming: 4 bases; junction bases outside the gene matches: 5. Germline CDR1 reads DFQATT; CDR2 reads SNEGSKA (reference sequence). CDR3 DNA sequence: TGCAGTACGACAGGGGGATCCTATGGCTACACCTTC. This sequence encodes CSTTGGSYGYTF.

This clonotype appeared a few times. This chain joins TRBV7-8 and TRBJ2-2; D remains unclear. This CDR3 contains 13 residues. Per germline, CDR1 SGHVS and CDR2 FQNEAQ. Between the trimmed V and J ends, which lost 2 bases and 6 bases, there was a span of 7 bases. This chain's CDR3 is CASSLMQSGELFF. For the CDR3, the DNA is TGTGCCAGCAGCTTAATGCAGTCCGGGGAGCTGTTTTTT.

This clonotype appeared a few times. The V and J genes are TRBV7-2 and TRBJ2-3; D remains unclear. The CDR3 loop spans 14 amino acids. CDR1 is SGHTA and CDR2 is FQGNSA in the germline V gene. The V gene lost 4 bases and the J gene lost 3 bases, with 11 bases spanning the gap. The CDR3 here is CASSSRPDTDTQYF. The CDR3 DNA follows: TGTGCCAGCAGCTCCAGGCCCGATACAGATACGCAGTATTTT.